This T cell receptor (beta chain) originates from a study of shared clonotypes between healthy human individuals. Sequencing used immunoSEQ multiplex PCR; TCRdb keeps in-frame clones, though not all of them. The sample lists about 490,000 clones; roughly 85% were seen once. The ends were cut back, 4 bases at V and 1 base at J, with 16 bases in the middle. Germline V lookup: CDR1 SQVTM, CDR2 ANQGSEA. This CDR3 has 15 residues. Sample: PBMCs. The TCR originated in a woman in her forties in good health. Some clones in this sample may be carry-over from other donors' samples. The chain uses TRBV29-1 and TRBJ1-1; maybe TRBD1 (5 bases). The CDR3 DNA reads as TGCAGCGTTGTGGGGTTGGGCAGGGAGAACACTGAAGCTTTCTTT. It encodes CSVVGLGRENTEAFF.